The 31 T cell receptor beta chains presented below share a single source sample, sequenced in a study of blood T cell repertoires in COVID-19 (dated by TCRdb to 2020 to 2022). Library preparation used the immunoSEQ multiplex PCR assay. The table comes from immuneACCESS by way of TCRdb, which keeps in-frame sequences with V and J called. Part of the clones is missing from these tables; in studies checked, under half for an unresolved V gene and the rest for unknown reasons. Counted in this sample were about 110,000 clones; less than 85% of them appeared once. About 2% of the sample belongs to the ten largest clones. Sequencing used peripheral blood. The receptor set was obtained from a woman aged 40-49 years with acute or convalescent COVID-19.

The rearrangement joins TRBV9 to TRBJ2-5; D gene ambiguous. Germline CDR1 and CDR2: SGDLS and YYNGEE. Trimming stripped 0 bases from V and 2 bases from J, with 8 bases between. This CDR3 has 14 residues. The CDR3 protein is CASSVGAGQETQYF. Here the CDR3 DNA reads TGTGCCAGCAGCGTAGGGGCAGGTCAAGAGACCCAGTACTTC.

The chain uses TRBV7-9 and TRBJ1-4; the match to TRBD1 covers 9 bases. This CDR3 comprises 14 residues. Trimming removed 5 bases from V and 4 bases from J; junction bases left unmatched: 2. Germline CDR1 and CDR2: SEHNR and FQNEAQ (reference sequence). The CDR3 DNA sequence: TGTGCCAGCAGCGACAGGGGGGGTAATGAAAAACTGTTTTTT. This gives the protein CASSDRGGNEKLFF.

J is TRBJ1-4 and V is TRBV6-6; 11 nucleotides agree with TRBD1. Germline lookup yields CDR1 MNHNY and CDR2 SVGAGI (reference sequence). The CDR3 length is 15 residues. V gave up 5 bases and J gave up 5 bases; unmatched junction bases: 4. The CDR3 region is CASSDRDRGNEKLFF. The CDR3 DNA follows: TGTGCCAGCAGTGACCGGGACAGGGGGAATGAAAAACTGTTTTTT.

The CDR3 reads CASSPGQGIFGDEQFF. The CDR3 DNA sequence: TGTGCCAGCAGCCCGGGACAGGGGATTTTCGGGGATGAGCAGTTCTTC. This chain uses TRBV7-6 with TRBJ2-1, with 10 bases lining up with TRBD1. This CDR3 region has 16 residues. Germline CDR1 is SGHVS and CDR2 is FNYEAQ. V was pared by 5 bases and J by 8 bases, with 12 bases of the junction left unmatched.

This clone was seen only a few times. The chain combines TRBV3-1 (or the pseudogene TRBV3-2) with TRBJ2-3; the D gene is possibly TRBD1 (5 bases). Germline CDR1 LGHDT, CDR2 YNNKEL (reference sequence). This CDR3 is built from 15 residues. Trimming removed 6 bases from V and 2 bases from J, with 15 bases in between. CDR3: CASSVTDSSTDTQYF. DNA for the CDR3: TGTGCCAGCAGTGTTACCGACAGTTCCACAGATACGCAGTATTTT.

The genes are TRBV7-2 and TRBJ2-4, with 9 bases identical to TRBD1. This CDR3 is 15 amino acids long. In germline, CDR1 is SGHTA, CDR2 FQGNSA. The J segment lost 7 bases and the V segment lost 3 bases, leaving 7 bases of the junction unmatched. Here the CDR3 DNA reads TGTGCCAGCAGCTTCCCACAGGGGGCATTGAACATTCAGTACTTC. Translated, it gives CASSFPQGALNIQYF.

The chain links TRBV4-1 to TRBJ1-3; D is unresolved. Germline V gene sequence: CDR1 MGHRA, CDR2 YSYEKL. The CDR3 totals 16 residues. Trimming removed 0 bases from V and 4 bases from J, with 13 bases in between. CDR3: CASSQDPRTGGNTIYF. The CDR3 DNA follows: TGCGCCAGCAGCCAAGATCCCAGGACTGGAGGAAACACCATATATTTT.

There are a few counts of this clone. The chain has TRBV5-6 and TRBJ1-3; no clear D. The CDR3 is 15 residues long. Germline V CDR1 and CDR2: SGHDT, YYEEEE. V shed 5 bases and J shed 0 bases, with 12 bases lying between them. CDR3 sequence: CASSPLQSSGNTIYF. CDR3 nucleotides: TGTGCCAGCAGTCCATTACAGAGCTCTGGAAACACCATATATTTT. The whole variable domain, remainder taken from reference TRBV5-6 and TRBJ1-3, is DAGVTQSPTHLIKTRGQQVTLRCSPKSGHDTVSWYQQALGQGPQFIFQYYEEEERQRGNFPDRFSGHQFPNYSSELNVNALLLGDSALYLCASSPLQSSGNTIYFGEGSWLTVV.

Only a few counts were recorded for this clone. This chain connects TRBV4-3 to TRBJ1-4, with D tentatively TRBD1 (6 bases). V was clipped by 3 bases and J by 8 bases, with 13 bases between them. CDR3 length: 14 residues. Per germline, CDR1 LGHNA and CDR2 YSLEER. CDR3 nucleotide sequence: TGCGCCAGCAGCCAGGTGGGCCAGGGGGAAAAACTGTTTTTT. Translation: CASSQVGQGEKLFF.

About this clone: It is unclear where the CDR3 begins or ends on the DNA, so no DNA is shown, and the CDR3 is as TCRdb lists it. The gene calls are TRBV30 and TRBJ1-2; the table's TRBD1 call for D was not verified on the DNA. Counting both end residues, the CDR3 totals 13 amino acids. Germline V lookup: CDR1 GTSNPN, CDR2 SVGIG (reference sequence). CDR3 loop: CALLAQGNYGYTF.

The chain is built from TRBV7-2 and TRBJ1-2; 8 bases match TRBD1. V shed 3 bases and J 8 bases; nucleotides not matched to a gene: 8. CDR3 length equals 14 residues. CDR1 is SGHTA, CDR2 FQGNSA, per germline. Here the CDR3 DNA reads TGTGCCAGCAGCTTGACCCAGGGGGCCGTAGGCTACACCTTC. This encodes CASSLTQGAVGYTF.

This clone was observed once. This sequence joins TRBV29-1 and TRBJ1-3, with 11 bases lining up with TRBD1. The CDR3 is 15 amino acids. Germline loops: CDR1 SQVTM, CDR2 ANQGSEA. V shed 2 bases and J 4 bases; nucleotides not matched to a gene: 4. CDR3 residues: CSVETGTGGGNTIYF. CDR3 bases: TGCAGCGTTGAAACCGGGACAGGGGGAGGAAACACCATATATTTT.

V gene TRBV27 combines with J gene TRBJ2-7, with 7 bases that match TRBD1. Looked up from germline, CDR1 is MNHEY and CDR2 is SMNVEV (reference sequence). Trimming cost V 6 bases and J 3 bases; bases outside gene matches: 11. The CDR3 consists of 15 residues. CDR3 in amino acids: CASSARGQGFYEQYF. The CDR3 nucleotides are TGTGCCAGCAGCGCAAGGGGGCAGGGTTTCTACGAGCAGTACTTC.

This clone was found many times. J is TRBJ2-3 and V is TRBV2; 10 positions match TRBD1. CDR1 and CDR2 (germline): SNHLY, FYNNEI. The length of the CDR3 is 13 residues. V shed 8 bases, J shed 6 bases, and the junction held 5 bases outside the gene matches. CDR3 coding DNA: TGTGCCAGCGGAGGACAGGGGGGGGATACGCAGTATTTT. As protein: CASGGQGGDTQYF.

The chain employs TRBV3-1 (or the pseudogene TRBV3-2) and TRBJ2-5; TRBD1 aligns across 8 bases. CDR1 and CDR2 (germline): LGHDT, YNNKEL (reference sequence). The V segment lost 4 bases and the J segment 5 bases; nucleotides outside the gene matches: 6. The CDR3 totals 14 residues. CDR3 region: CASSPTGAGETQYF. Here the CDR3 DNA reads TGTGCCAGCAGCCCGACAGGGGCTGGGGAGACCCAGTACTTC.

The chain couples TRBV5-1 to TRBJ2-1; TRBD1 is a possible D gene (8 bases). CDR3 length: 14 amino acids. Trimming left V 5 bases short and J 6 bases short, with 15 bases between. Germline V gene sequence: CDR1 SGHRS, CDR2 YFSETQ. CDR3 sequence (DNA): TGCGCCAGCAGTGTACAGGGGGAGGGCAATGAGCAGTTCTTC. As protein: CASSVQGEGNEQFF.

V is TRBV9 and J is TRBJ2-2; D is possibly TRBD2 (7 bases). The CDR3 sequence is 16 residues long. The V end lost 0 bases, the J end lost 5 bases, and 14 bases lay between the germline ends. From germline, CDR1 is SGDLS and CDR2 YYNGEE. CDR3 sequence reads: CASSVAGGADTGELFF. The CDR3 DNA reads TGTGCCAGCAGCGTAGCTGGGGGGGCGGATACCGGGGAGCTGTTTTTT.

This clone was observed a single time. V gene TRBV7-9 combines with J gene TRBJ1-3; 7 bases agree with TRBD1. CDR1 and CDR2 (germline): SEHNR, FQNEAQ (reference sequence). There are 15 residues in the CDR3. Losses at the gene ends were 1 base for V and 2 bases for J; bases not matched to a gene: 2. CDR3 bases: TGTGCCAGCAGCTTAGACGGGACAGCTGGAAACACCATATATTTT. This translates into CASSLDGTAGNTIYF.

Note on this clone: This sequence may be a read error, since a much larger clone differs from it by one base. The V and J genes are TRBV5-5 and TRBJ1-5; D gene uncertain. There are 12 residues in the CDR3. Germline V gene lookup returns CDR1 SGHKS and CDR2 YYEKEE (reference sequence). V lost 2 bases and J 5 bases, leaving 5 bases between the germline ends. CDR3 region: CASSFGDQPQHF. For the CDR3, the DNA is TGTGCCAGCAGCTTCGGAGATCAGCCCCAGCATTTT.

This chain uses TRBV7-6 with TRBJ2-5; TRBD2 matches at 9 bases. Germline V lookup: CDR1 SGHVS, CDR2 FNYEAQ. V lost 3 bases to trimming and J lost 5 bases; unmatched junction nucleotides: 7. This CDR3 spans 15 amino acids. CDR3 sequence (DNA): TGTGCCAGCAGCTTCCAGCGGGGGGTATGGGAGACCCAGTACTTC. Its translation: CASSFQRGVWETQYF.

The V call is TRBV7-9, the J call TRBJ2-3; 12 positions agree with TRBD1. The CDR3 extends over 16 amino acids. The germline V gene has CDR1 SEHNR and CDR2 FQNEAQ (reference sequence). The junction had 1 base not matched to a gene; V was cut back by 1 base and J by 2 bases. The CDR3 loop reads CASSLGDRGPTDTQYF. Here the CDR3 DNA reads TGTGCCAGCAGCTTAGGGGACAGGGGGCCCACAGATACGCAGTATTTT.

The chain has TRBV9 and TRBJ1-1; D might be TRBD1 (6 bases). CDR1 SGDLS and CDR2 YYNGEE come from the germline V gene. CDR3 length equals 13 residues. The V end was cut by 4 bases, the J end by 0 bases, with 7 bases between. CDR3 nucleotides: TGTGCCAGCAGCCCAGGGGTGAACACTGAAGCTTTCTTT. As protein: CASSPGVNTEAFF.

The CDR3 DNA is TGTGCCATCAGTGAGTCGGGGCAGGGTGTGCCACCCCTCCACTTT. This codes for CAISESGQGVPPLHF. The chain joins TRBV10-3 to TRBJ1-6; tentative D call: TRBD1 (5 bases). CDR1 and CDR2 from the germline V gene are ENHRY and SYGVKD. The CDR3 has 15 residues. V dropped 0 bases and J dropped 11 bases, with 14 bases sitting between them.

This clone appeared many times. V is TRBV30 and J is TRBJ1-3; D not certain. This CDR3 spans 15 amino acids. Germline-derived CDR1 and CDR2 are GTSNPN and SVGIG (reference sequence). V was clipped by 3 bases and J by 2 bases, with 14 bases between them. The CDR3 is CAWSQVFGTGNTIYF. The CDR3 DNA follows: TGTGCCTGGAGCCAGGTATTCGGCACTGGAAACACCATATATTTT.

The gene calls are TRBV11-2 and TRBJ2-7; tentatively, D is TRBD1 (7 bases). The CDR3 totals 14 residues. The germline V gene has CDR1 SGHAT and CDR2 FQNNGV. Trimming shortened V by 1 base and J by 3 bases, and 10 bases separated the two germline ends. The CDR3 loop reads CASSLVRGDYEQYF. The CDR3 region has the DNA TGTGCCAGCAGCTTAGTCAGGGGGGACTACGAGCAGTACTTC.

This clone was observed a single time. The CDR3 DNA reads as TGTGCCAGCAGCCAAGTTGGGCAGAATACGCAGTATTTT. The encoded protein is CASSQVGQNTQYF. The genes are TRBV3-1 (or the pseudogene TRBV3-2) and TRBJ2-3, with unresolved D. The V and J ends lost 1 base and 7 bases respectively, with 9 bases between them. Per the germline V gene, CDR1 is LGHDT and CDR2 is YNNKEL (reference sequence). There are 13 residues in the CDR3.

The chain is built from TRBV19 and TRBJ2-5, with 15 positions matching TRBD2. Looked up from germline, CDR1 is LNHDA and CDR2 is SQIVND (reference sequence). The CDR3 has 17 amino acids. V shed 3 bases, J shed 2 bases, and the junction held 4 bases outside the gene matches. This chain's CDR3 is CASSIGTSGGPQETQYF. CDR3 sequence (DNA): TGTGCCAGTAGTATCGGGACTAGCGGGGGGCCTCAAGAGACCCAGTACTTC.

V and J are TRBV4-1 and TRBJ2-4; TRBD2 matches at 8 bases. Germline CDR1 is MGHRA and CDR2 is YSYEKL. The CDR3 is made up of 16 amino acids. The V and J ends lost 2 bases and 3 bases, in that order; junction bases with no gene match: 6. CDR3 DNA sequence: TGCGCCAGCAGCCAACCGGGGGGGCGAGACAAAAACATTCAGTACTTC. It specifies CASSQPGGRDKNIQYF.

The DNA for the CDR3 is TGCAGTGCTAGCGTTCTAAATACGCAGTATTTT. Protein product: CSASVLNTQYF. The gene calls are TRBV20-1 and TRBJ2-3, with D unclear. With 3 bases removed from V and 7 bases from J, the gap between germline ends came to 8 bases. The CDR3 loop spans 11 amino acids. Per the germline V gene, CDR1 is DFQATT and CDR2 is SNEGSKA (reference sequence).

This clone appeared a few times. V is TRBV5-6 and J is TRBJ2-7; D perhaps matches TRBD2 (6 bases). Germline V gives CDR1 SGHDT, CDR2 YYEEEE. This CDR3 has 14 residues. V was pared by 1 base and J by 4 bases, with 12 bases between. The CDR3 region has the DNA TGTGCCAGCAGCTTGCGGGGACTGGGTTACGAGCAGTACTTC. Amino acid sequence: CASSLRGLGYEQYF.

The V gene is TRBV12-3 or TRBV12-4, the J gene TRBJ2-5, with 9 bases fitting TRBD1. There are 13 residues in the CDR3. Trimming removed 6 bases from V and 5 bases from J; junction bases left unmatched: 4. The DNA of the CDR3 is TGTGCCAGCAGCAGACAGGGGGGGGAGACCCAGTACTTC. It encodes CASSRQGGETQYF.